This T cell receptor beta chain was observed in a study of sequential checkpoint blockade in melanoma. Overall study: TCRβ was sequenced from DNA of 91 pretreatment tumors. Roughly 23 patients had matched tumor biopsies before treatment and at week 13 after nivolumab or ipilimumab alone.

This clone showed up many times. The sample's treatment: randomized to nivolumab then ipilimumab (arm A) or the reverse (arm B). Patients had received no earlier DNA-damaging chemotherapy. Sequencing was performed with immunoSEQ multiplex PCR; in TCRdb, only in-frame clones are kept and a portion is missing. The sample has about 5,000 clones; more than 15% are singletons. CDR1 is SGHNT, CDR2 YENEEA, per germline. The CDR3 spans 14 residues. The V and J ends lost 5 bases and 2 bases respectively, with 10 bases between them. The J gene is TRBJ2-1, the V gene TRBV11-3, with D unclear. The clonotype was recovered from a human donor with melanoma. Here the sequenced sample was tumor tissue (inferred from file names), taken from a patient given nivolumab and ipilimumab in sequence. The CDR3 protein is CASSSQGPYNEQFF. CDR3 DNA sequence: TGTGCCAGCAGCAGTCAAGGACCCTACAATGAGCAGTTCTTC. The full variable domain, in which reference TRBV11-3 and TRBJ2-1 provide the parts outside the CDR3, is EAGVVQSPRYKIIEKKQPVAFWCNPISGHNTLYWYLQNLGQGPELLIRYENEEAVDDSQLPKDRFSAERLKGVDSTLKIQPAELGDSAVYLCASSSQGPYNEQFFGPGTRLTVL.